Below, 8 T cell receptor beta chains from the same sample are listed, as sequenced in a study of blood T cell repertoires in COVID-19 (dated by TCRdb to about 2020). The library was generated by the immunoSEQ multiplex PCR assay. TCRdb retrieved this table from immuneACCESS and kept in-frame rearrangements only. Not all clones are present; in checked studies, unresolved V genes account for under half, and no reason is known for the remainder. This sample gives about 50,000 clones in total; roughly 90% of them show up just once. Nearly 10% of the sample belongs to the ten largest clones. The specimen sequenced was peripheral blood. These receptors originate from an elderly woman with acute or convalescent COVID-19.

The genes are TRBV9 and TRBJ1-2; D is unclear. CDR3 length equals 12 residues. Germline V gene lookup returns CDR1 SGDLS and CDR2 YYNGEE. V lost 4 bases and J 2 bases, leaving 6 bases between the germline ends. CDR3 in amino acids: CASSSLNYGYTF. Here the CDR3 DNA reads TGTGCCAGCAGCTCTCTAAACTATGGCTACACCTTC.

The CDR3 region has the DNA TGCGCCAGCAGCTTACTTGGGACAGGGTTCTACGAGCAGTACTTC. Amino acid sequence: CASSLLGTGFYEQYF. The chain uses TRBV5-1 and TRBJ2-7; 9 positions match TRBD1. CDR3 length: 15 amino acids. V lost 2 bases and J lost 3; bases outside the gene matches: 6. Germline-derived CDR1 and CDR2 are SGHRS and YFSETQ.

The chain combines TRBV5-1 with TRBJ2-2; no definite D call. V was trimmed by 0 bases and J by 4 bases, leaving 13 bases between them. The CDR3 runs to 16 residues. Per the germline V gene, CDR1 is SGHRS and CDR2 is YFSETQ. DNA for the CDR3: TGCGCCAGCAGCTTGGCCGCCAGCGCCTCCACCGGGGAGCTGTTTTTT. It specifies CASSLAASASTGELFF.

This chain joins TRBV6-1 and TRBJ2-1; no clear D gene. CDR1 MNHNS and CDR2 SASEGT come from the germline V gene. The CDR3 runs to 15 residues. V was clipped by 3 bases and J by 0 bases, with 9 bases between them. DNA of the CDR3: TGTGCCAGCAGTGATTGGAGTAGCTCCTACAATGAGCAGTTCTTC. Protein: CASSDWSSSYNEQFF.

The rearrangement uses TRBV5-8 and TRBJ1-5; D ambiguous. Germline V gene data show CDR1 as SGHTS and CDR2 as YDEGEE. The V end was cut by 4 bases, the J end by 2 bases, with 16 bases between. This CDR3 has 16 amino acids. CDR3 sequence (DNA): TGTGCCAGCAGCCCACGGTTAAGAGGTGGCAATCAGCCCCAGCATTTT. Its protein is CASSPRLRGGNQPQHF.

The chain carries TRBV5-5 and TRBJ1-5; D possibly corresponds to TRBD1 (6 bases). V was cut by 4 bases and J by 7 bases, with 15 bases left in between. CDR1 and CDR2 (germline): SGHKS, YYEKEE (reference sequence). This CDR3 is 14 amino acids long. Written as DNA, the CDR3 is TGTGCCAGCAGCAAGGGGGAAGGAGGCCAGCCCCAGCATTTT. Protein sequence: CASSKGEGGQPQHF.

The rearrangement links TRBV15 to TRBJ2-1; no definite D call. The germline V and J ends were trimmed by 6 bases and 7 bases, with 10 bases remaining between them. Germline values: CDR1 LNHNV, CDR2 YYDKDF (reference sequence). The CDR3 length is 12 residues. CDR3 region: CATRSRVNEQFF. CDR3 nucleotide sequence: TGTGCCACCAGGTCGCGAGTTAATGAGCAGTTCTTC.

This clone was detected once. The J gene is TRBJ2-1, the V gene TRBV18; a weak D match, TRBD2 (5 bases). The CDR3 covers 16 residues. Trimming took 3 bases from V and 1 from J, leaving 13 bases between them. Germline assignment: CDR1 KGHSH and CDR2 LQKENI. The CDR3 protein is CASSPGGLGSYNEQFF. The DNA for the CDR3 is TGTGCCAGCTCACCGGGCGGGTTGGGGTCCTACAATGAGCAGTTCTTC.